This TCR beta chain emerged from a study of metastatic and nonmetastatic thyroid tumors. Looking at the study overall: Repertoire comparison spanned blood and tumor or nodule tissue of malignant and benign thyroid patients. General study findings and limits: Benign nodules reportedly had significantly lower TCR beta diversity than malignant thyroid tumors in blood and tumor.

As handled by the study authors: What underpinned the distant-metastasis classifier for papillary thyroid cancer was the set of CDR3 differences across clinicopathological groups. TCRdb re-called the PCR reads via MiXCR. TCRdb, rather than the study authors, made the V and J calls. The table includes about 41,000 clones, 28% detected once. CDR1 is MNHEY, CDR2 SVGAGI, per germline. The CDR3 totals 16 residues. Germline trimming cut 0 bases from V and 5 bases from J; bases unmatched to any gene: 9. This clone was seen ten or more times. Its antigen is as yet unknown. Thyroid surgery took place with no prior treatment in any patient.

The sample consisted of blood. J is TRBJ2-5 and V is TRBV6-5; 7 positions match TRBD2. This TCR came from a male donor with papillary thyroid cancer or a benign thyroid nodule (not recorded which). Some clones in this sample may be carry-over from other donors' samples. The CDR3 DNA reads as TGTGCCAGCAGTTACTCTTTTGGGCGACTAGCTGAGACCCAGTACTTC. This sequence encodes CASSYSFGRLAETQYF.